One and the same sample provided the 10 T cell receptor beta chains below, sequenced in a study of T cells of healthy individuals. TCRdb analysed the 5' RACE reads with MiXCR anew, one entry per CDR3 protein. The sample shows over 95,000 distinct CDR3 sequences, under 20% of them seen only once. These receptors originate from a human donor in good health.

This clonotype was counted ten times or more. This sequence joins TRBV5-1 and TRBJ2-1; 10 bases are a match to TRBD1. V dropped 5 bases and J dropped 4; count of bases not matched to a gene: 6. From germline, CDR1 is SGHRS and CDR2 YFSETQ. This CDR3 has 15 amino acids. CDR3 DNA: TGCGCCAGCAGACGCGGGACAGGGGAATACAATGAGCAGTTCTTC. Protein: CASRRGTGEYNEQFF.

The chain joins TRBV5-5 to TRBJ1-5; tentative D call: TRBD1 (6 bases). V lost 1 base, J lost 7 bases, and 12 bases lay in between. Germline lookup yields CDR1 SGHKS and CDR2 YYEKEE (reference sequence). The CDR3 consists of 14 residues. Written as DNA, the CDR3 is TGTGCCAGCAGCTTGCATGGGAGGGGGCAGCCCCAGCATTTT. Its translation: CASSLHGRGQPQHF.

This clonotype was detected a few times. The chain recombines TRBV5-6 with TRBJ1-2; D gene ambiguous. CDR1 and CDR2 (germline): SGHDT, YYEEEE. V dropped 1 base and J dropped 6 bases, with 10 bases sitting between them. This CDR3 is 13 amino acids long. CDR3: CASSLRGSDGYTF. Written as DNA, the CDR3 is TGTGCCAGCAGCTTGAGAGGTTCAGATGGCTACACCTTC.

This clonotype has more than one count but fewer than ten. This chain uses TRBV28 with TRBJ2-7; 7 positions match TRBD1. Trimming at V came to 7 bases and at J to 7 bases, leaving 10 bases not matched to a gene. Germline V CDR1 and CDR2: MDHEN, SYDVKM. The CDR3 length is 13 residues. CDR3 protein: CASTRDRYGEQYF. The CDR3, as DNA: TGTGCCAGCACTCGGGACAGATATGGTGAGCAGTACTTC. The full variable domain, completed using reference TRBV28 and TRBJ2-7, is DVKVTQSSRYLVKRTGEKVFLECVQDMDHENMFWYRQDPGLGLRLIYFSYDVKMKEKGDIPEGYSVSREKKERFSLILESASTNQTSMYLCASTRDRYGEQYFGPGTRLTVT.

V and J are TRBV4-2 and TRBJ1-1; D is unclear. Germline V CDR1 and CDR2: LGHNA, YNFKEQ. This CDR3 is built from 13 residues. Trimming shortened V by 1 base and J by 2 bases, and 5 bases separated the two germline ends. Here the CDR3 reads CASSQVSNTEAFF. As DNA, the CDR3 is TGTGCCAGCAGCCAAGTCAGTAACACTGAAGCTTTCTTT.

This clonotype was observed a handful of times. CDR3 bases: TGTGCCAGCAGTTGGTTACTAGCGATTGATGAGCAGTTCTTC. This gives the protein CASSWLLAIDEQFF. The chain employs TRBV2 and TRBJ2-1, with 7 bases that match TRBD2. Per the germline V gene, CDR1 is SNHLY and CDR2 is FYNNEI. V was pared by 5 bases and J by 8 bases, with 9 bases of the junction left unmatched. The CDR3 runs to 14 residues.

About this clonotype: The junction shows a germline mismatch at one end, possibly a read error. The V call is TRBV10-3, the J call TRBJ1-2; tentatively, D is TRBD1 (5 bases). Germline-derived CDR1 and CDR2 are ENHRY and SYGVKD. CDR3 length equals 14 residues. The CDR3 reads CASSESRGDYGYTF. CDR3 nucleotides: TGTGCCAGCAGTGAGTCAAGGGGTGACTATGGCTACACCTTC.

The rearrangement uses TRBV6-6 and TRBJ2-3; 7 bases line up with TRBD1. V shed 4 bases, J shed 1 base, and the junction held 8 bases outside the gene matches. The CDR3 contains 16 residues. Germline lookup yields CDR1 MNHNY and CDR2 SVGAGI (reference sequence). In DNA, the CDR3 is TGTGCCAGCAGTTTCCCCGGGACAGAAGGCACAGATACGCAGTATTTT. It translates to CASSFPGTEGTDTQYF.

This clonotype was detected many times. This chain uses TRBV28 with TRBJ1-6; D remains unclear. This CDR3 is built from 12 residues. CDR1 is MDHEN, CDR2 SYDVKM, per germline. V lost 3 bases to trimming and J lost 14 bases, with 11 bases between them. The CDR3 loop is CASSFLGGALHF. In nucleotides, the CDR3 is TGTGCCAGCAGTTTCCTAGGCGGAGCCCTCCACTTT.

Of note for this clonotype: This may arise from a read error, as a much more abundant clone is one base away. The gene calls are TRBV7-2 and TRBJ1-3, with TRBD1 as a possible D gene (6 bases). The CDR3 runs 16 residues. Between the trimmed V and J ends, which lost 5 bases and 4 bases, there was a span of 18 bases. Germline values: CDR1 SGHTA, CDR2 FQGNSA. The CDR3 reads CASSQDRQVNGNTIYF. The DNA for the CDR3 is TGTGCCAGCAGCCAGGACCGACAGGTAAACGGAAACACCATATATTTT.